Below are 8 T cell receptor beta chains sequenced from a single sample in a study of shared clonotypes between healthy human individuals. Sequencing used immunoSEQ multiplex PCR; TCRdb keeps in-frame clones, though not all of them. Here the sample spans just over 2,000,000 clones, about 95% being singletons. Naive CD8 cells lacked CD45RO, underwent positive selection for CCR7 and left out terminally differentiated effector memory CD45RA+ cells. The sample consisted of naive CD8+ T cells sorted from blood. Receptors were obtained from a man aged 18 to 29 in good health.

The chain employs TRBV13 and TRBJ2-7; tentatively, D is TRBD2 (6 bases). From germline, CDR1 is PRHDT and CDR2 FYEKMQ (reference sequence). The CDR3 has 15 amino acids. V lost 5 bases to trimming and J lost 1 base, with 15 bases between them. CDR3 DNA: TGTGCCAGCAGCAAGGCCGGTAGCGGTTCCTACGAGCAGTACTTC. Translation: CASSKAGSGSYEQYF.

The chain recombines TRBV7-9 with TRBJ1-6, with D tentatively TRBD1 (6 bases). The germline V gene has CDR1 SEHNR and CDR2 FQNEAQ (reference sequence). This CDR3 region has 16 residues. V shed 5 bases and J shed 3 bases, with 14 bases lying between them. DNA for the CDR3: TGTGCCAGCAGCCCCAAGGGGGATTACTATAATTCACCCCTCCACTTT. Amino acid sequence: CASSPKGDYYNSPLHF.

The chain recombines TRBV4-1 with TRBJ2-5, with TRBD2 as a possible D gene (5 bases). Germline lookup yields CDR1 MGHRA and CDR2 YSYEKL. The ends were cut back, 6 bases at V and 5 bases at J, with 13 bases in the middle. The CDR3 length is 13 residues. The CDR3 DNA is TGCGCCAGCAGTTATAGCCAGCGGGAGACCCAGTACTTC. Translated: CASSYSQRETQYF.

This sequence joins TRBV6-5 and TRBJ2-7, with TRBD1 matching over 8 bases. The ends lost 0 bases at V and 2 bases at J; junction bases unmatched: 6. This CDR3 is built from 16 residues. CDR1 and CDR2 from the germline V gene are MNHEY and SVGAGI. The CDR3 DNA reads TGTGCCAGCAGTTACTCGACAGGGGAGGACGCCTACGAGCAGTACTTC. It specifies CASSYSTGEDAYEQYF.

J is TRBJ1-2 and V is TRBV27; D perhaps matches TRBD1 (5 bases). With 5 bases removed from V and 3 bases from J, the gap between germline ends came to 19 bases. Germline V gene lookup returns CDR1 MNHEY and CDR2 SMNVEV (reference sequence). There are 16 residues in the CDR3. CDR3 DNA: TGTGCCAGCAGTAAGCGGGTGGGACTCCCCTACTATGGCTACACCTTC. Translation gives CASSKRVGLPYYGYTF.

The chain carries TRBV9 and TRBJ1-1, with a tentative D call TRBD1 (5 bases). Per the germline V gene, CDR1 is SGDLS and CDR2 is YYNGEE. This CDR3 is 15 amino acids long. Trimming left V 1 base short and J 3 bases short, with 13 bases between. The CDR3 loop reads CASSVNRGPDTEAFF. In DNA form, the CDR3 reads TGTGCCAGCAGCGTAAATAGGGGTCCGGACACTGAAGCTTTCTTT.

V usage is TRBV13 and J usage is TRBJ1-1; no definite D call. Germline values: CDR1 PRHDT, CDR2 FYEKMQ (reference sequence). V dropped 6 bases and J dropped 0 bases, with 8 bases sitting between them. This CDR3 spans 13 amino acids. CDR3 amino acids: CASSRRMNTEAFF. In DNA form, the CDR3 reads TGTGCCAGCAGTCGACGGATGAACACTGAAGCTTTCTTT.

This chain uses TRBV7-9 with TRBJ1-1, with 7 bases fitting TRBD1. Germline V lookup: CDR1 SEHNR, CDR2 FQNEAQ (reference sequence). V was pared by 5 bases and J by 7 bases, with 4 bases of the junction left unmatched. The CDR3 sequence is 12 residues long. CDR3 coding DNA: TGTGCCAGCAGCAGGACAGGAGATGAAGCTTTCTTT. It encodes CASSRTGDEAFF.